Reported below is one TCR beta chain. There is no known antigen for this receptor. The sample holds no much larger clone one base away, and base qualities are not on file. The germline V and J ends show losses of 0 bases and 4 bases respectively, and no gene match explains 3 bases of the junction. The CDR3 covers 15 residues, taking in both the cysteine and the phenylalanine. Solely the CDR3 DNA is kept, with 45 bases framed from the first base. CDR1 KGHDR and CDR2 SFDVKD are derived from the germline V gene. The sample belongs to a study of T-cell reconstitution after alpha-beta-depleted transplantation in children (dated by TCRdb to about 2016). A note on the overall study: Using TCR repertoire profiling, the study quantitatively followed how T-cell immune reconstitution unfolded in children after TCRalphabeta/CD19-depleted allogeneic hematopoietic cell transplantation. General study outcomes and caveats: The high TCRbeta diversity at day 60 in some patients was ascribed to recipient T cells and intrathymic progenitors that had survived conditioning. Apparently early alphabetaT-cell count recovery about two months after transplant reportedly relied on only several hundred rapidly expanded clones derived from non-depleted graft cells. Over subsequent months, a decline in hyperexpanded clone frequencies was noted, and after one year, T-cell counts and TCRbeta diversity were mostly ascribed to newly produced T cells.

Library preparation employed PCR. TCRdb names Illumina HiSeq 2500 as the instrument used. To normalize quantification of the TCRbeta repertoire, the TCR libraries were built with molecular barcoding that relied on unique molecular identifiers. TCRdb took the public reads, trimmed them with fastp at Q25, ran MiXCR for clone calling and kept in-frame beta chains. Every distinct CDR3 protein forms one entry, paired with its most common genes and DNA. In all, the sample holds hundreds of thousands of distinct CDR3 sequences, and over 10% of those were seen once. About 2% of the sample belongs to the ten largest clones. The meaning of the sample's treatment or condition label: allogeneic hematopoietic cell transplantation with graft depleted of TCRalphabeta T cells and CD19 B cells. TCRalphabeta/CD19-depleted allogeneic hematopoietic cell grafts were given to the transplant recipients, all of whom were children.

The rearrangement joined TRBV24-1 to TRBJ2-7, with TRBD2 matching 9 junction bases. The clonotype originates from a male patient aged 5 to 17 who had a stem cell transplant for acute myeloid leukemia, so the T cells may come from the graft donor. The material sequenced was PBMCs, mostly from graft donor cells, taken 360 days after TCRalphabeta/CD19-depleted stem cell transplant. The bases read TGTGCCACCAGTGATTTGAGCAGCGGGAGGTACGAGCAGTACTTC. Translated, this gives CATSDLSSGRYEQYF.